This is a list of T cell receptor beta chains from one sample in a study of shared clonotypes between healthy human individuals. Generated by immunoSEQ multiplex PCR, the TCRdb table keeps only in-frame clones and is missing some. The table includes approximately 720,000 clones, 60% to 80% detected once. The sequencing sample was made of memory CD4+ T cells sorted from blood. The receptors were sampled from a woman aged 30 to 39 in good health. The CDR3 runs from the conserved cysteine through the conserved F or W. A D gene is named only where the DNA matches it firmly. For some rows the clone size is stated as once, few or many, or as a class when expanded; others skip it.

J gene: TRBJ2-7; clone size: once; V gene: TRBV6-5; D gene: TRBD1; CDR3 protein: CASSRDSERQYF; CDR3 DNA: TGTGCCAGCAGCCGGGACAGTGAGAGGCAGTACTTC
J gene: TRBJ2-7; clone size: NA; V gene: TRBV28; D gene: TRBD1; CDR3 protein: CARNSTGPHHEQYF; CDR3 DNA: TGTGCCAGGAACTCGACAGGGCCCCATCACGAGCAGTACTTC
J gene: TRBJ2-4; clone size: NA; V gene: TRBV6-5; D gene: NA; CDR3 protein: CASRADRDKNIQYF; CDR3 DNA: TGTGCCAGCAGGGCCGATCGGGACAAAAACATTCAGTACTTC
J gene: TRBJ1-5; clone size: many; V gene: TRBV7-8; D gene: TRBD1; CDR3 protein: CASSPNRDRVSNQPQHF; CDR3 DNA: TGTGCCAGCAGCCCCAATCGGGACAGGGTGAGCAATCAGCCCCAGCATTTT
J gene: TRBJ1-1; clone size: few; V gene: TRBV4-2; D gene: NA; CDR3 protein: CASSQAPSEAFF; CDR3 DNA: TGTGCCAGCAGCCAAGCACCGTCTGAAGCTTTCTTT
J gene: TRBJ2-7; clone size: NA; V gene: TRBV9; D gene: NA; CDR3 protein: CASSSRGRGDSYEQYF; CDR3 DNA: TGTGCCAGCAGCTCCCGAGGGCGGGGCGACTCCTACGAGCAGTACTTC
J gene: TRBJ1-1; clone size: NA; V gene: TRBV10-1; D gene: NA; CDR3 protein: CASSENVGLDEAFF; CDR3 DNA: TGCGCCAGCAGTGAGAATGTGGGCCTCGATGAAGCTTTCTTT
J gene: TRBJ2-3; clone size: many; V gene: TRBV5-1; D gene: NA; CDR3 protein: CASSLDPEDTQYF; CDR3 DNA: TGCGCCAGCAGCCTCGATCCCGAGGATACGCAGTATTTT
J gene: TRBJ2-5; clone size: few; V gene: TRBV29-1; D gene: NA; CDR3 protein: CSVSQETQYF; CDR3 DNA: TGCAGCGTTTCACAAGAGACCCAGTACTTC
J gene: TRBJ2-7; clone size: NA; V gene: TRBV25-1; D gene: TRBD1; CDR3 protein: CASSVKTGANYEQYF; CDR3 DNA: TGTGCCAGCAGTGTAAAGACAGGGGCTAACTACGAGCAGTACTTC
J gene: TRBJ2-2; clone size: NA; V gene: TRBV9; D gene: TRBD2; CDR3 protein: CASSLLGGGHNTGELFF; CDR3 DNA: TGTGCCAGCAGCCTCCTCGGGGGGGGACACAACACCGGGGAGCTGTTTTTT
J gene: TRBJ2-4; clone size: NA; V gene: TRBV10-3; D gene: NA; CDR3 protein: CAWGSGTAKNIQYF; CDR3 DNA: TGTGCCTGGGGGTCGGGTACAGCCAAAAACATTCAGTACTTC
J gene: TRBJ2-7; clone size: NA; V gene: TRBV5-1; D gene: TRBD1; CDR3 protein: CASSLDGTGSYEQYF; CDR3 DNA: TGCGCCAGCAGCTTGGATGGGACAGGGTCCTACGAGCAGTACTTC
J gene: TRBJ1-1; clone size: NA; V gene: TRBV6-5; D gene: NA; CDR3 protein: CASSYSSGDTEAFF; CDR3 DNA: TGTGCCAGCAGTTACTCGAGCGGGGACACTGAAGCTTTCTTT
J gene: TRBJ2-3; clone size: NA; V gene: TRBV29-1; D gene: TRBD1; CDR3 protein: CSVIVRGRTDTQYF; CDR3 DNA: TGCAGCGTTATAGTCAGGGGGCGCACAGATACGCAGTATTTT
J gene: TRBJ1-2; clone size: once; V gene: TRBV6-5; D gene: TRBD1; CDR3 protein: CASSPTGNGGYTF; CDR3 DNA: TGTGCCAGCAGCCCGACAGGGAATGGGGGCTACACCTTC
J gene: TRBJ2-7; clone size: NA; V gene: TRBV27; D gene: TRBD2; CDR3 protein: CASRSTSAGEAYEQYF; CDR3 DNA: TGTGCCAGCAGATCCACTTCGGCGGGAGAGGCCTACGAGCAGTACTTC
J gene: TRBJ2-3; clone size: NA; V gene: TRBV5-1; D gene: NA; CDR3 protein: CASRPSGALVADTQYF; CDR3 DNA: TGCGCCAGCAGACCCTCCGGGGCGCTTGTTGCAGATACGCAGTATTTT
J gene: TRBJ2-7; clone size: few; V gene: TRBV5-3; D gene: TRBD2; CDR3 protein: CARSLGLAGGYEQYF; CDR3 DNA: TGTGCCAGAAGCTTGGGACTAGCGGGAGGATACGAGCAGTACTTC
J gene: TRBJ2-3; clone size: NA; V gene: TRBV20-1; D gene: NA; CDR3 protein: CSAKLVDTQYF; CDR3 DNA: TGCAGTGCTAAGCTAGTAGATACGCAGTATTTT
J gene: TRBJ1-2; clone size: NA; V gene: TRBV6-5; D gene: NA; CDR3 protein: CASSYSWTTYGYTF; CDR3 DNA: TGTGCCAGCAGTTACTCGTGGACAACCTATGGCTACACCTTC
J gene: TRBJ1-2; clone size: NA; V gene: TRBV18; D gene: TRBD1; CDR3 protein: CASSSDREYGYTF; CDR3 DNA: TGTGCCAGCTCATCGGACAGGGAGTATGGCTACACCTTC
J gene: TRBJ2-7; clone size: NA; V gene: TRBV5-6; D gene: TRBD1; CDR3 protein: CASSLRGRLNEQYF; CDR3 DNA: TGTGCCAGCAGCTTGAGGGGGCGCTTGAACGAGCAGTACTTC
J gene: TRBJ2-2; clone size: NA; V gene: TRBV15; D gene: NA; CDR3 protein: CATSRRTGELFF; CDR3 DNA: TGTGCCACCAGCAGACGCACCGGGGAGCTGTTTTTT
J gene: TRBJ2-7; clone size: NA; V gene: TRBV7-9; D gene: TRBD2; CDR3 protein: CASSSLLAGGQYEQYF; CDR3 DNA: TGTGCCAGCAGCTCCCTACTAGCGGGAGGACAGTACGAGCAGTACTTC
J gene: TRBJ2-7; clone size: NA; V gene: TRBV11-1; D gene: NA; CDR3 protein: CASSSTALTSYEQYF; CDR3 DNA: TGTGCCAGCAGCTCAACCGCCCTTACTAGCTACGAGCAGTACTTC
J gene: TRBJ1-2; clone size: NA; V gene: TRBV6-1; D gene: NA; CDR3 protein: CASGLGQVNYGYTF; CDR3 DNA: TGTGCCAGCGGTTTGGGCCAAGTGAACTATGGCTACACCTTC
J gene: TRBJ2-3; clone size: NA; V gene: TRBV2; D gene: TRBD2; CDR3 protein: CASQKLAGVGDTQYF; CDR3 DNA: TGTGCCAGCCAGAAACTAGCGGGAGTAGGAGATACGCAGTATTTT
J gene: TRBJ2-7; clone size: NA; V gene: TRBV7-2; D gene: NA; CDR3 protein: CASSSTYEQYF; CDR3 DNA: TGTGCCAGCAGCTCAACGTACGAGCAGTACTTC
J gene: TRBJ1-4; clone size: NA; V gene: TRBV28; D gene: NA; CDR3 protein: CASSLWGSNEKLFF; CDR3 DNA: TGTGCCAGCAGTTTGTGGGGGTCAAATGAAAAACTGTTTTTT
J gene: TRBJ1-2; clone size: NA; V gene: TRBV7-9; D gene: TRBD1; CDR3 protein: CASAKGQGDGYTF; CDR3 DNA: TGTGCCAGCGCCAAGGGACAGGGGGATGGCTACACCTTC
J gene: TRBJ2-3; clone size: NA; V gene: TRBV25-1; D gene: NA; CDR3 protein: CASRRINTREPGTDTQYF; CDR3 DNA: TGTGCCAGCAGACGGATTAACACCCGGGAACCAGGCACAGATACGCAGTATTTT
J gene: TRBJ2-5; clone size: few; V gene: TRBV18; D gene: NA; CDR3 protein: CASSPEAFRETQYF; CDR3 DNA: TGTGCCAGCTCACCAGAGGCCTTTCGAGAGACCCAGTACTTC
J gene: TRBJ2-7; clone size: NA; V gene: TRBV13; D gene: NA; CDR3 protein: CASTSKGTNSYEQYF; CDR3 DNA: TGTGCCAGCACCTCTAAAGGGACAAACTCCTACGAGCAGTACTTC
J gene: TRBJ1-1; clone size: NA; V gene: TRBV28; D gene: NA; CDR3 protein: CASTLDVCEAFF; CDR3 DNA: TGTGCCAGCACCCTAGATGTGTGTGAAGCTTTCTTT
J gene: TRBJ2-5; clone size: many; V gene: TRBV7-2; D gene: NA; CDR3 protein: CASSETRDSQTQYF; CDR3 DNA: TGTGCCAGCAGCGAGACCCGGGACTCTCAGACCCAGTACTTC